The clone carrying this T cell receptor beta chain was counted only a few times. The data belong to a study of shared clonotypes between healthy human individuals. The assay was immunoSEQ multiplex PCR, and TCRdb's table has in-frame clones only and misses some. The sample holds some 1.5 million clones, about 96% seen once. Germline CDR1 is MNHNS and CDR2 is SASEGT. The CDR3 has 13 amino acids. V gave up 8 bases and J gave up 0 bases, with 11 bases separating them. Sequenced material: naive CD4+ T cells sorted from blood. Subset denoted: CD45RA+ positively selected. This sequence originates from a young man in good health. This sequence joins TRBV6-1 and TRBJ2-7; weak D call: TRBD1 (6 bases). The DNA for the CDR3 is TGTGCCAGCGGACAGTCCCTCTCCTACGAGCAGTACTTC. It is translated as CASGQSLSYEQYF.